Each of the 22 T cell receptor beta chains below was sequenced from the same sample in a study of early T cells in non-severe SARS-CoV-2 infection. TCRdb re-called the 5' RACE reads through MiXCR, storing one row per CDR3 protein. The sample contains about 130,000 distinct CDR3 sequences, 15% of which appear only once. The source material was whole blood. The receptors stem from an adult who was a healthcare worker with PCR-confirmed SARS-CoV-2 infection or an uninfected control (not recorded which).

The chain is built from TRBV12-3 or TRBV12-4 and TRBJ1-2, with D maybe TRBD1 (5 bases). Trimming took 3 bases from V and 4 from J, leaving 15 bases between them. There are 15 residues in the CDR3. Here the CDR3 reads CASSLTEEGTYGYTF. DNA for the CDR3: TGTGCCAGCAGTTTGACAGAGGAGGGAACCTATGGCTACACCTTC.

This clonotype has a handful of counts. The chain has TRBV10-1 and TRBJ1-1; D uncertain. This CDR3 region has 13 residues. Per germline, CDR1 WNHNN and CDR2 SYGVQD (reference sequence). V lost 1 base, J lost 8 bases, and 11 bases lay in between. CDR3 in DNA: TGCGCCAGCAGTGAGTATATAGGAGGCGAAGCTTTCTTT. It yields the protein CASSEYIGGEAFF.

Concerning this clonotype: A much larger clonotype is one base distant, so this may be a read error. The chain carries TRBV20-1 and TRBJ2-4, with a possible D match to TRBD1 (6 bases). The germline V gene has CDR1 DFQATT and CDR2 SNEGSKA (reference sequence). The CDR3 totals 13 residues. CDR3 nucleotide sequence: TGCAGTGCTGAGGACAGAGCCAAAAACATTCTGTACTTC. This translates into CSAEDRAKNILYF.

This clonotype was detected many times. One end of the junction is discordant with germline, which a read error may explain. The chain recombines TRBV7-9 with TRBJ2-7, with 9 bases that match TRBD1. CDR3 length: 12 residues. Germline values: CDR1 SEHNR, CDR2 FQNEAQ (reference sequence). The CDR3 DNA reads TGTGCCAGCAGCCAGACAGGGGGATTGCCCAACTTC. Its protein is CASSQTGGLPNF.

V and J are TRBV25-1 and TRBJ2-5; 7 bases are shared with TRBD1. This CDR3 has 15 amino acids. Germline V gene lookup returns CDR1 MGHDK and CDR2 SYGVNS. Trimming took 2 bases from V and 1 from J; bases not matched to a gene: 4. The CDR3 is CASSEIWDSQETQYF. The CDR3 bases are TGTGCCAGCAGTGAAATTTGGGACAGCCAAGAGACCCAGTACTTC.

The chain recombines TRBV3-1 with TRBJ1-1; D unclear. The germline V gene has CDR1 LGHDT and CDR2 YNNKEL (reference sequence). The CDR3 consists of 12 residues. With 3 bases removed from V and 6 bases from J, the gap between germline ends came to 8 bases. The CDR3 loop reads CASSHSGPEAFF. In DNA, the CDR3 is TGTGCCAGCAGCCACAGTGGACCTGAAGCTTTCTTT.

This sequence joins TRBV7-9 and TRBJ2-3; 10 bases match TRBD2. V lost 4 bases, J lost 4 bases, and 14 bases stayed unmatched. This CDR3 is 18 amino acids long. Germline-derived CDR1 and CDR2 are SEHNR and FQNEAQ (reference sequence). The DNA of the CDR3 is TGTGCCAGCAGCTCCTCCGACTTTCTAGCGGGGGACTCAGATACGCAGTATTTT. Its protein product is CASSSSDFLAGDSDTQYF.

This clonotype was seen a few times. The rearrangement joins TRBV12-3 or TRBV12-4 to TRBJ1-4; D uncertain. This CDR3 has 13 amino acids. V lost 6 bases, J lost 5 bases, and 10 bases lay in between. The chain's CDR3 is CASSKNVNEKLFF. Here the CDR3 DNA reads TGTGCCAGCAGCAAAAACGTAAATGAAAAACTGTTTTTT.

This clonotype was picked up a small number of times. The gene calls are TRBV6-6 and TRBJ1-6; no firm D call. Between the trimmed V and J ends, which lost 4 bases and 5 bases, there was a span of 6 bases. This CDR3 is built from 13 residues. CDR1 and CDR2 from the germline V gene are MNHNY and SVGAGI (reference sequence). Here the CDR3 reads CASSLTDNSPLHF. CDR3 nucleotides: TGTGCCAGCAGTTTGACGGATAATTCACCCCTCCACTTT.

There are many counts of this clonotype. The rearrangement links TRBV12-3 or TRBV12-4 to TRBJ2-5; D remains ambiguous. V was pared by 6 bases and J by 3 bases, with 5 bases between. The CDR3 consists of 11 residues. CDR3 sequence (DNA): TGTGCCAGCAGCTTTAAAGAGACCCAGTACTTC. It is translated as CASSFKETQYF.

This clonotype appeared a few times. This chain joins TRBV18 and TRBJ1-3, with TRBD1 matching 8 bases. Germline CDR1 reads KGHSH; CDR2 reads LQKENI. This CDR3 comprises 15 residues. The junction had 5 bases not matched to a gene; V was cut back by 3 bases and J by 4 bases. CDR3 in amino acids: CASSPVRTGGNTIYF. DNA for the CDR3: TGTGCCAGCTCACCTGTTCGGACAGGGGGAAACACCATATATTTT.

The chain combines TRBV2 with TRBJ2-3; the match to TRBD2 covers 7 bases. The CDR3 has 12 amino acids. The ends lost 8 bases at V and 3 bases at J; junction bases unmatched: 2. Germline V gene lookup returns CDR1 SNHLY and CDR2 FYNNEI. This chain's CDR3 is CASRGETDTQYF. The CDR3 bases are TGTGCCAGCCGGGGGGAGACAGATACGCAGTATTTT.

This clonotype appeared a few times. The chain uses TRBV4-1 and TRBJ2-7, with D possibly being TRBD1 (5 bases). This CDR3 comprises 15 residues. V shed 1 base and J shed 3 bases, with 13 bases lying between them. Germline values: CDR1 MGHRA, CDR2 YSYEKL. The CDR3 here is CASSQADTSIYEQYF. The CDR3 DNA is TGCGCCAGCAGCCAAGCGGACACGAGTATCTACGAGCAGTACTTC.

This clonotype occurred a few times. J is TRBJ1-5 and V is TRBV12-3 or TRBV12-4; 7 nucleotides line up with TRBD1. The CDR3 sequence is 15 residues long. J gave up 2 bases and V 6 bases, and 7 bases lay outside the gene matches. Written as DNA, the CDR3 is TGTGCCAGCAGCCCGACAGGGACTCGCAATCAGCCCCAGCATTTT. Residues: CASSPTGTRNQPQHF.

This clonotype was seen at least ten times. This chain links TRBV20-1 with TRBJ2-1; TRBD1 aligns across 9 bases. The CDR3 length is 14 residues. Germline lookup yields CDR1 DFQATT and CDR2 SNEGSKA (reference sequence). V was clipped by 3 bases and J by 2 bases; unmatched bases: 2. The CDR3 is CSARRTGAYNEQFF. The CDR3 DNA follows: TGCAGTGCTAGGAGGACAGGGGCCTACAATGAGCAGTTCTTC.

This clonotype was picked up a small number of times. The chain recombines TRBV5-1 with TRBJ1-1; 7 bases map to TRBD1. Germline lookup yields CDR1 SGHRS and CDR2 YFSETQ. The J segment lost 4 bases and the V segment lost 4 bases, leaving 7 bases of the junction unmatched. The CDR3 contains 14 residues. The CDR3 DNA reads TGCGCCAGCAGCCTCCAGACAGGGAGCACTGAAGCTTTCTTT. This translates into CASSLQTGSTEAFF.

J is TRBJ2-5 and V is TRBV7-9, with TRBD2 matching over 10 bases. The CDR3 extends over 15 amino acids. Germline CDR1 SEHNR, CDR2 FQNEAQ (reference sequence). The ends lost 5 bases at V and 2 bases at J; junction bases unmatched: 5. DNA of the CDR3: TGTGCCAGCAGCATTCGGACTAGCGGACAAGAGACCCAGTACTTC. Protein: CASSIRTSGQETQYF.

This clonotype came up a few times. The chain carries TRBV29-1 and TRBJ1-2; a possible D gene is TRBD1 (5 bases). This CDR3 comprises 14 residues. Trimming left V 2 bases short and J 8 bases short, with 18 bases between. CDR1 is SQVTM, CDR2 ANQGSEA, per germline. The CDR3 region is CSVESLRGARGYTF. For the CDR3, the DNA is TGCAGCGTTGAATCCCTGCGAGGGGCTCGCGGCTACACCTTC.

This clonotype showed up just a few times. This chain connects TRBV7-3 to TRBJ2-2; 11 bases line up with TRBD2. The CDR3 extends over 16 amino acids. Germline-derived CDR1 and CDR2 are SGHTA and FQGTGA. J lost 8 bases, V lost 5 bases, and 10 bases had no gene match. In DNA, the CDR3 is TGTGCCAGCAGCCCCGTACTAGCGGGGGTTAGAGGGGAGCTGTTTTTT. Its translation is CASSPVLAGVRGELFF.

The chain employs TRBV12-2 and TRBJ1-1; TRBD1 is the table's D call, not checked against the DNA. TRBV12-2 is a known pseudogene. CDR3 size: 16 residues. In DNA, the CDR3 is TGTGCAAGTCGCTTAGTCGGGGACAGGGGATACACTGAAGCTTTCTTT. It translates to CASRLVGDRGYTEAFF.

The chain couples TRBV20-1 to TRBJ1-1, with unresolved D. The CDR3 is made up of 12 amino acids. Looked up from germline, CDR1 is DFQATT and CDR2 is SNEGSKA (reference sequence). V gave up 0 bases and J gave up 4 bases, with 6 bases separating them. The CDR3 loop reads CSARDDRTEAFF. The DNA of the CDR3 is TGCAGTGCTAGAGATGACCGCACTGAAGCTTTCTTT.

This clonotype was observed a few times. The rearrangement uses TRBV3-1 and TRBJ2-3; TRBD2 aligns across 7 bases. The CDR3 loop spans 17 amino acids. CDR1 is LGHDT and CDR2 is YNNKEL in the germline V gene (reference sequence). V lost 0 bases and J lost 4; bases outside the gene matches: 10. The CDR3: CASSQDHPSGVSDTQYF. CDR3 nucleotides: TGTGCCAGCAGCCAAGATCACCCCAGCGGGGTGTCAGATACGCAGTATTTT.